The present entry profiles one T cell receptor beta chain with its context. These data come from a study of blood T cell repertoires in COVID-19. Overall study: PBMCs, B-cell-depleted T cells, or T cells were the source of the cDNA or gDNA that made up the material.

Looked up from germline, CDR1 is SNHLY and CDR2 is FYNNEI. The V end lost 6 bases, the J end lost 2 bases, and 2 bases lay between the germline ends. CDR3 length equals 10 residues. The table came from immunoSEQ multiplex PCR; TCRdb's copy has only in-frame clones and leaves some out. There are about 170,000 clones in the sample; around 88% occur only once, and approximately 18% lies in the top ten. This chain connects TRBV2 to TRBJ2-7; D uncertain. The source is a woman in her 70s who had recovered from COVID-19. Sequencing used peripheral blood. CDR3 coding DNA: TGTGCCAGCAGCACCTACGAGCAGTACTTC. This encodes CASSTYEQYF.